A single sample is the source of the 17 T cell receptor beta chains below, sequenced in a study of cytomegalovirus exposure and HLA in healthy donors. A multiplex PCR was run with 60 Vbeta primers and 13 Jbeta primers. Method: immunoSEQ multiplex PCR; TCRdb's copy keeps in-frame clones and lacks some. The sample shows about 93,000 clones, roughly 80% of them seen only once. The sequenced material came from PBMCs. The receptor set was obtained from a boy younger than 18 in good health and CMV-seronegative.

In this sample, this clone turned up a few times. J is TRBJ1-6 and V is TRBV6-5; D remains ambiguous. The V gene lost 2 bases and the J gene lost 7 bases, with 12 bases spanning the gap. CDR3 length: 15 amino acids. The germline CDR1 and CDR2 sequences are MNHEY and SVGAGI. CDR3 amino acids: CASSYGGENNSPLHF. In DNA, the CDR3 is TGTGCCAGCAGTTACGGCGGAGAGAACAATTCACCCCTCCACTTT.

This chain links TRBV28 with TRBJ2-7, with 13 bases aligning to TRBD2. The V gene's germline CDR1 is MDHEN and CDR2 SYDVKM. The CDR3 length is 15 residues. Losses at the gene ends were 6 bases for V and 4 bases for J; bases not matched to a gene: 6. CDR3 coding DNA: TGTGCCAGCAGCCCAACTAGCGGGAGGGAGTACGAGCAGTACTTC. Translation: CASSPTSGREYEQYF.

The rearrangement joins TRBV4-1 to TRBJ2-3; D is uncertain. The V gene's germline CDR1 is MGHRA and CDR2 YSYEKL. The CDR3 is 15 amino acids. The V and J ends lost 1 base and 0 bases respectively, with 8 bases between them. Here the CDR3 DNA reads TGCGCCAGCAGCCAAGTTTTCCGGAGCACAGATACGCAGTATTTT. Protein: CASSQVFRSTDTQYF.

The genes are TRBV6-1 and TRBJ2-7, with TRBD1 identical over 8 bases. V lost 4 bases and J lost 4; bases outside the gene matches: 3. There are 13 residues in the CDR3. Germline V gene sequence: CDR1 MNHNS, CDR2 SASEGT. CDR3 region: CASSGTGQYEQYF. DNA of the CDR3: TGTGCCAGCAGTGGGACAGGGCAATACGAGCAGTACTTC.

The V gene is TRBV25-1, the J gene TRBJ2-7; 7 bases line up with TRBD2. The J segment lost 2 bases and the V segment lost 4 bases, leaving 8 bases of the junction unmatched. The CDR3 spans 15 residues. CDR1 is MGHDK, CDR2 SYGVNS, per germline. The chain's CDR3 is CASSGPSGQTYEQYF. CDR3 nucleotides: TGTGCCAGCAGTGGGCCTAGCGGCCAAACCTACGAGCAGTACTTC.

V and J are TRBV4-1 and TRBJ2-1, with 10 bases identical to TRBD2. This CDR3 contains 17 residues. The germline V gene has CDR1 MGHRA and CDR2 YSYEKL. Trimming removed 4 bases from V and 6 bases from J; junction bases left unmatched: 12. Here the CDR3 DNA reads TGCGCCAGCAGCCGCTACCCGGGACTAGCGCCTTTCAATGAGCAGTTCTTC. It specifies CASSRYPGLAPFNEQFF.

This clone was recorded a few times. The chain uses TRBV5-1 and TRBJ1-1, with 10 bases identical to TRBD1. This CDR3 region has 15 residues. Per germline, CDR1 SGHRS and CDR2 YFSETQ. V dropped 3 bases and J dropped 5; count of bases not matched to a gene: 7. CDR3 loop: CASSYRQGARTEAFF. The CDR3 nucleotides read TGCGCCAGCAGCTATCGACAGGGGGCGAGGACTGAAGCTTTCTTT.

In this sample, this clone turned up a few times. The CDR3 spells CATSSIQGERTQHF. CDR3 DNA sequence: TGTGCCACCAGCAGTATACAGGGTGAAAGGACCCAGCATTTT. J is TRBJ1-5 and V is TRBV15, with D possibly being TRBD1 (6 bases). Per the germline V gene, CDR1 is LNHNV and CDR2 is YYDKDF (reference sequence). Trimming stripped 3 bases from V and 11 bases from J, with 17 bases between. This CDR3 spans 14 amino acids.

The table lists this clone with a few counts. The chain combines TRBV2 with TRBJ2-7; 12 nucleotides align to TRBD2. CDR3 length equals 15 residues. Trimming cost V 7 bases and J 7 bases; bases outside gene matches: 11. Looked up from germline, CDR1 is SNHLY and CDR2 is FYNNEI. The CDR3 spells CASKTTSGGFDEQYF. CDR3 nucleotide sequence: TGTGCCAGCAAGACGACTAGCGGGGGATTTGATGAGCAGTACTTC.

The rearrangement links TRBV6-5 to TRBJ2-7; TRBD2 matches at 9 bases. J was trimmed by 3 bases and V by 6 bases; bases with no gene match: 9. Germline lookup yields CDR1 MNHEY and CDR2 SVGAGI. The length of the CDR3 is 15 residues. DNA for the CDR3: TGTGCCAGCAGCCGGAAAGCGGGGGGCAACTACGAGCAGTACTTC. Residues: CASSRKAGGNYEQYF.

The gene calls are TRBV7-2 and TRBJ2-7, with 9 positions matching TRBD2. This CDR3 has 14 residues. V lost 5 bases, J lost 6 bases, and 8 bases stayed unmatched. From germline, CDR1 is SGHTA and CDR2 FQGNSA. The CDR3 bases are TGTGCCAGCAGCCCCCCCGCGGGAGGGCGCGAGCAGTACTTC. It is translated as CASSPPAGGREQYF. Variable domain in full (rest from reference TRBV7-2 and TRBJ2-7): GAGVSQSPSNKVTEKGKDVELRCDPISGHTALYWYRQSLGQGLEFLIYFQGNSAPDKSGLPSDRFSAERTGGSVSTLTIQRTQQEDSAVYLCASSPPAGGREQYFGPGTRLTVT.

The chain combines TRBV25-1 with TRBJ2-3; no clear D gene. V lost 3 bases to trimming and J lost 4 bases, with 8 bases between them. The CDR3 has 13 residues. In germline, CDR1 is MGHDK, CDR2 SYGVNS. As DNA, the CDR3 is TGTGCCAGCAGTGACCAATCCCCAGATACGCAGTATTTT. Its translation: CASSDQSPDTQYF.

J is TRBJ2-1 and V is TRBV15; possibly TRBD2 for D (6 bases). Germline CDR1 and CDR2: LNHNV and YYDKDF (reference sequence). Trimming cost V 0 bases and J 7 bases, with 10 bases left between them. The CDR3 extends over 14 amino acids. Here the CDR3 reads CATSRDNGGNEQFF. The DNA for the CDR3 is TGTGCCACCAGCAGAGATAATGGAGGGAATGAGCAGTTCTTC.

This clone was picked up a small number of times. This chain links TRBV4-3 with TRBJ2-1, with D possibly TRBD2 on 6 matching bases. Trimming took off 4 bases at V and 8 bases at J, with 21 bases between the two ends. The CDR3 runs to 16 residues. Germline V gives CDR1 LGHNA, CDR2 YSLEER. The DNA of the CDR3 is TGCGCCAGCAGCCCCGCGGGGATCTTAGGGCCGGATGAGCAGTTCTTC. It specifies CASSPAGILGPDEQFF.

J is TRBJ2-2 and V is TRBV7-2; possible D gene TRBD2, 5 bases. CDR3 length: 16 residues. Trimming removed 5 bases at V and 3 bases at J, with 16 bases between. CDR1 and CDR2 (germline): SGHTA, FQGNSA. The CDR3 is CASSPGLGRDTGELFF. For the CDR3, the DNA is TGTGCCAGCAGCCCCGGACTTGGACGAGACACCGGGGAGCTGTTTTTT.

V is TRBV5-1 and J is TRBJ2-7; weak D call: TRBD1 (5 bases). CDR1 and CDR2 (germline): SGHRS, YFSETQ. Trimming shortened V by 0 bases and J by 4 bases, and 8 bases separated the two germline ends. CDR3 length: 13 residues. The chain's CDR3 is CASSLEDKYEQYF. The CDR3 DNA sequence: TGCGCCAGCAGCTTGGAGGACAAATACGAGCAGTACTTC.

V usage is TRBV6-1 and J usage is TRBJ2-1; 11 bases align to TRBD2. CDR1 is MNHNS, CDR2 SASEGT, per germline. With 4 bases clipped from V and 3 bases from J, the junction kept 2 bases outside the gene matches. The length of the CDR3 is 15 residues. The CDR3 DNA follows: TGTGCCAGCAGTGCGCTAGCGGGAGGCTACAATGAGCAGTTCTTC. As protein: CASSALAGGYNEQFF.